This entry features one T cell receptor (beta chain) sequence. This clonotype was detected only a few times. The antigen this receptor binds is unknown. The junction does not match germline at one end; this may be a read error. The sample is drawn from a study of blood T cells in healthy people across ages (dated by TCRdb to 2014 to 2015). Study-wide context: In model experiments, roughly one uniquely barcoded TCR beta cDNA molecule per two T cells was captured by template switching. To track age-related changes in TCR beta repertoire diversity, the study relied on deep sequencing normalized with unique cDNA molecular identifiers. Two additional independent replicas of 1 million unique cDNA reads from the same blood draw were analyzed for two donors (one aged 18 to 30 and one aged 80 or older). Four age groups were formed from the donors: young (average about 15 years), middle-aged (approximately 39), aged (roughly 56) and long-lived (about 80).

Broader findings and caveats from the paper: The long-lived group showed more naive CD4+ T cells, fewer expanded clones and increased TCR diversity than the aged group, suggesting age selection. A strong correlation was found between observed TCR beta diversity and the percentage of naive T cells measured by flow cytometry. Estimates of total diversity based on one million sequenced T cells were regarded as lower bounds and as underestimates. Observed TCR beta diversity per million T cells fell roughly linearly with age, and a significant reduction was already apparent by age around 36. Donor CMV infection status was unknown, potentially confounding age-related changes in expanded clonotypes. Conclusive comparison of naive and antigen-experienced compartments was prevented by the profiling of bulk unsorted PBMCs.

Looking up the germline V gene yields CDR1 SQVTM and CDR2 ANQGSEA. The CDR3 goes from the cysteine to the phenylalanine over 14 residues. Only CDR3 DNA remains: 42 bases, in frame from the first base. Donors were about 36 systemically healthy Caucasian individuals from Russia aged roughly 6 to 90 years. Roughly 10 milliliters of peripheral blood were collected from each donor into EDTA-treated Vacutainer tubes. PBMCs were isolated by Ficoll-Paque density-gradient centrifugation, with at least 7 million obtained per sample. Total RNA was extracted from PBMCs with Trizol reagent, with at least 6 micrograms obtained per sample. Naive CD45RAhigh/CD27high T cell percentages were measured by flow cytometry on a PBMC aliquot from every donor. Library method: 5' RACE. Sequencing was performed on an Illumina HiSeq 2500. A second PCR of about 7 to 12 cycles was run with a J-beta primer mix and a sample-barcoded 5' primer. A template-switch 5' adaptor carrying 12 random nucleotides introduced a unique molecular identifier onto each TCR beta cDNA molecule. Each sample yielded at least 2.5 million CDR3-containing paired-end reads. First-strand cDNA was synthesized from all RNA with the Mint cDNA synthesis kit, primed by a TRBC-specific oligonucleotide. Following uracil-DNA glycosylase treatment, all cDNA underwent a first 18-cycle PCR with the universal primers M1SS and BC2_uni_R. Per the authors' processing: For normalization, 1 million high-quality reads, each with a distinct molecular identifier, were randomly selected from each sample. Reads sharing molecular identifiers were discarded rather than binned into consensus sequences. CDR3 identification, clonotype clustering and error correction used MiTCR with a Q25 quality threshold and the strictest error-elimination algorithm. A nonparametric unseen species model with Euler transformation was used to estimate lower-bound total TCR beta diversity. TCRdb itself trimmed the public reads at Q25 with fastp, ran MiXCR and retained productive beta chains. CDR3 protein duplicates are merged, each entry listing the most common genes and DNA. TCRdb, not the authors, supplied the V and J calls. The sample includes about 1 million distinct CDR3 sequences, with roughly a quarter observed a single time. The ten largest clones represent around 0.75% of the sample.

This same sample was also part of a study on T cells of mothers and their children. Looking at the second paper: Nine systemically healthy Caucasian individuals served as donors, namely three mothers together with their six children. cDNA synthesis used all of the extracted RNA, with about 1.5 ug of RNA in each 15 ul reaction. In the second PCR, the M1S primer introduced both the sample barcodes and 2-4 random nucleotides. More than 8 million TCR beta CDR3 reads were obtained from each mother, and 2.5 million to 3 million reads were obtained from each child. TCR recombination output is similarly shaped by thymic selection in related and unrelated pairs, with a minor effect exerted by inherited differences. Normalized repertoire overlap in related mother-child pairs was always slightly higher than in unrelated mother-child pairs, but the difference was never significant. With a sensitivity of approximately 92 clones per million clonotypes, no persistent microchimeric T cell clones were detected. In the study, deep NGS was used to compare the TCR beta repertoires of mothers and children, and features distinguishing related mother-child pairs from unrelated individuals were sought. Mothers averaged around 43 +/- 4 years of age and children averaged about 10 +/- 4 years. After adapter ligation with NEBNext reagents, the libraries were sequenced on Illumina HiSeq 2000 with 100+100 nt paired-end reads. To avoid cross-contamination, the mother libraries and the child libraries were prepared a month apart and sequenced in separate runs. For each donor, between about 450,000 and 2,300,000 distinct TCR beta clonotypes were identified. Naive TCR beta clonotypes were estimated from low-frequency clonotypes matched to each donor's FACS-determined naive share, without sorting.

The TCR was taken from a girl aged 2-9 years in good health. The sequenced material came from blood. The V gene is TRBV29-1 and the J gene is TRBJ2-1; TRBD2 is a possible D gene, resting on 6 matching bases. The end of the DNA aligns better with TRBJ2-5, so the J call may be wrong. The sequence in DNA is TGCAGTGGGAGGAACCGGGGGATACAAGGGACCCAGTACTTC. Protein translation: CSGRNRGIQGTQYF.